This T cell receptor (beta chain) was captured by sequencing in a study of shared clonotypes between healthy human individuals. Positive CCR7 selection of CD45RO-negative cells yielded the naive CD8 cells, and terminally differentiated effector memory CD45RA+ cells were excluded. The method was immunoSEQ multiplex PCR; TCRdb's version includes in-frame clones alone and lacks a portion of them. In the table there are some 2.1 million clones, roughly 95% of which are singletons. Germline V gene lookup returns CDR1 SGDLS and CDR2 YYNGEE. The CDR3 loop spans 16 amino acids. Germline trimming cut 0 bases from V and 4 bases from J; bases unmatched to any gene: 7.

The sequenced sample consisted of naive CD8+ T cells from PBMCs. This TCR came from a man aged 18 to 30 in good health. Some clones in this sample may be carry-over from other donors' samples. V and J are TRBV9 and TRBJ2-7; TRBD2 aligns across 10 bases. The CDR3, as DNA: TGTGCCAGCAGCGTAGGGGAGCGGGAGGGCCGGTACGAGCAGTACTTC. Encoded protein: CASSVGEREGRYEQYF. The complete variable domain, with remaining parts taken from reference TRBV9 and TRBJ2-7, reads DSGVTQTPKHLITATGQRVTLRCSPRSGDLSVYWYQQSLDQGLQFLIQYYNGEERAKGNILERFSAQQFPDLHSELNLSSLELGDSALYFCASSVGEREGRYEQYFGPGTRLTVT.